Listed here are 18 T cell receptor beta chains from one sample, sequenced in a study of blood T cell repertoires in COVID-19. The data were produced by immunoSEQ multiplex PCR, yet TCRdb's version contains in-frame clones alone and is incomplete. The sample records 240,000 or so clones, approximately 90% being singletons. The source material was PBMCs or T cells enriched from blood (not recorded which). These receptor sequences come from a man between 50 and 59 years old who had been exposed to COVID-19.

V gene TRBV28 combines with J gene TRBJ1-5, with 9 bases that match TRBD1. Germline trimming cut 5 bases from V and 4 bases from J; bases unmatched to any gene: 6. This CDR3 contains 15 residues. CDR1 and CDR2 (germline): MDHEN, SYDVKM. In DNA form, the CDR3 reads TGTGCCAGCAGTGTCCCGGACAGGGGTAATCAGCCCCAGCATTTT. Amino acids: CASSVPDRGNQPQHF.

V and J are TRBV2 and TRBJ1-1; perhaps TRBD1 as D (5 bases). This CDR3 comprises 13 residues. Germline CDR1 reads SNHLY; CDR2 reads FYNNEI. V lost 5 bases and J 0 bases, leaving 7 bases between the germline ends. CDR3 residues: CASSLQVNTEAFF. For the CDR3, the DNA is TGTGCCAGCAGTTTACAGGTGAACACTGAAGCTTTCTTT.

The chain joins TRBV11-2 to TRBJ2-3, with D maybe TRBD2 (5 bases). Trimming removed 7 bases at V and 2 bases at J, with 16 bases between. CDR1 SGHAT and CDR2 FQNNGV come from the germline V gene. The CDR3 spans 15 residues. The CDR3 sequence: CASNLRRGITDTQYF. The CDR3 coding sequence is TGTGCCAGCAACCTTCGCCGGGGTATCACAGATACGCAGTATTTT.

The gene calls are TRBV29-1 and TRBJ1-2, with D possibly matching TRBD1 (5 bases). Trimming left V 0 bases short and J 5 bases short, with 16 bases between. The CDR3 is 15 amino acids. In germline, CDR1 is SQVTM, CDR2 ANQGSEA. CDR3 amino acids: CSVEDLGGSGYGYTF. The CDR3, as DNA: TGCAGCGTTGAAGATCTTGGGGGGAGTGGATATGGCTACACCTTC.

This rearrangement joins TRBV5-1 to TRBJ1-1; 8 bases are a match to TRBD1. The V and J ends lost 2 bases and 5 bases, in that order; junction bases with no gene match: 8. The V gene's germline CDR1 is SGHRS and CDR2 YFSETQ. The CDR3 has 15 residues. CDR3 nucleotide sequence: TGCGCCAGCAGCTTCATCCAGGGGGCGGAAACTGAAGCTTTCTTT. Its translation is CASSFIQGAETEAFF.

The V and J genes are TRBV18 and TRBJ1-5, with TRBD1 matching 7 bases. Germline V CDR1 and CDR2: KGHSH, LQKENI. Trimming at V came to 0 bases and at J to 3 bases, leaving 2 bases not matched to a gene. This CDR3 region has 15 residues. Here the CDR3 reads CASSPPGQINQPQHF. The DNA of the CDR3 is TGTGCCAGCTCACCACCGGGACAGATCAATCAGCCCCAGCATTTT.

This clone was observed once. The rearrangement joins TRBV7-8 to TRBJ1-1; tentative D call: TRBD1 (6 bases). Germline loops: CDR1 SGHVS, CDR2 FQNEAQ. Trimming stripped 5 bases from V and 5 bases from J, with 12 bases between. This CDR3 comprises 13 residues. In DNA form, the CDR3 reads TGTGCCAGCAGCACCCACAGGGTTACTGAAGCTTTCTTT. As protein: CASSTHRVTEAFF.

The chain joins TRBV6-5 to TRBJ2-1, with 9 bases fitting TRBD2. Germline V lookup: CDR1 MNHEY, CDR2 SVGAGI. The CDR3 covers 15 residues. V shed 8 bases and J 7 bases; nucleotides not matched to a gene: 12. The CDR3 bases are TGTGCCAGCCGCATTTTTAGCGGGGGCCTTAATGAGCAGTTCTTC. This codes for CASRIFSGGLNEQFF.

CDR3 coding DNA: TGTGCCAGCAGCCCAGGGACAGGGCCCTCCTCTGGAAACACCATATATTTT. Its protein product is CASSPGTGPSSGNTIYF. The rearrangement joins TRBV3-1 (or the pseudogene TRBV3-2) to TRBJ1-3; 9 bases match TRBD1. V lost 4 bases and J lost 0; bases outside the gene matches: 7. The CDR3 is 17 amino acids. Germline CDR1 LGHDT, CDR2 YNNKEL (reference sequence).

The V and J genes are TRBV4-2 and TRBJ2-3; possible D gene TRBD2, 5 bases. CDR1 is LGHNA, CDR2 YNFKEQ, per germline. The V end lost 0 bases, the J end lost 3 bases, and 16 bases lay between the germline ends. This CDR3 has 17 residues. CDR3 sequence: CASSQERSSGGTDTQYF. The DNA for the CDR3 is TGTGCCAGCAGCCAAGAACGGTCGAGCGGTGGGACAGATACGCAGTATTTT.

This rearrangement joins TRBV19 to TRBJ1-2; TRBD1 aligns across 8 bases. The CDR3 extends over 15 amino acids. V was pared by 2 bases and J by 7 bases, with 9 bases of the junction left unmatched. The V gene's germline CDR1 is LNHDA and CDR2 SQIVND (reference sequence). The CDR3, as DNA: TGTGCCAGTAGTATAACAGGACAGGGAATCGGTGGCTACACCTTC. Its protein is CASSITGQGIGGYTF.

The rearrangement uses TRBV7-9 and TRBJ2-1; no definite D call. With 1 base removed from V and 3 bases from J, the gap between germline ends came to 10 bases. Germline CDR1 SEHNR, CDR2 FQNEAQ (reference sequence). This CDR3 comprises 15 residues. CDR3 nucleotide sequence: TGTGCCAGCAGCTTAGAAACCCTACTCTACAATGAGCAGTTCTTC. Translation: CASSLETLLYNEQFF.

The V call is TRBV13, the J call TRBJ2-5; TRBD1 matches 10 bases. This CDR3 has 16 amino acids. Germline V gene lookup returns CDR1 PRHDT and CDR2 FYEKMQ (reference sequence). With V trimmed by 5 bases and J by 5 bases, 11 bases remained unmatched. The CDR3, as DNA: TGTGCCAGCAGCCCTCCGGGACAGGGGATTTTGGAGACCCAGTACTTC. Translated: CASSPPGQGILETQYF.

The rearrangement uses TRBV4-1 and TRBJ2-5, with 8 bases lining up with TRBD2. This CDR3 spans 15 amino acids. J lost 7 bases, V lost 4 bases, and 11 bases had no gene match. In germline, CDR1 is MGHRA, CDR2 YSYEKL. CDR3 loop: CASSLVGRGDTTQYF. CDR3 coding DNA: TGCGCCAGCAGCCTAGTAGGGCGGGGGGACACGACCCAGTACTTC.

The chain has TRBV5-1 and TRBJ2-1; TRBD2 matches at 8 bases. Unmatched junction bases numbered 5, after V lost 4 bases and J lost 2 bases. This CDR3 comprises 15 residues. Germline V gene data show CDR1 as SGHRS and CDR2 as YFSETQ. The CDR3 is CASSETSGTYNEQFF. The CDR3 DNA is TGCGCCAGCAGCGAAACTAGCGGAACCTACAATGAGCAGTTCTTC.

This clone is a singleton in its sample. The V call is TRBV27, the J call TRBJ2-3; D possibly corresponds to TRBD1 (5 bases). CDR1 MNHEY and CDR2 SMNVEV come from the germline V gene (reference sequence). The CDR3 has 12 amino acids. The ends were cut back, 6 bases at V and 6 bases at J, with 10 bases in the middle. The chain's CDR3 is CASSRTFDTQYF. CDR3 nucleotides: TGTGCCAGCAGCAGGACATTTGATACGCAGTATTTT.

This sequence joins TRBV10-3 and TRBJ1-6, with 7 positions matching TRBD1. Trimming cost V 4 bases and J 7 bases; bases outside gene matches: 4. Germline CDR1 is ENHRY and CDR2 is SYGVKD. The CDR3 contains 14 residues. CDR3 amino acids: CAISVGQRNSPLHF. For the CDR3, the DNA is TGTGCCATCAGTGTGGGACAGAGGAATTCACCCCTCCACTTT.

This clone was counted only a few times. The chain has TRBV5-1 and TRBJ2-5; TRBD1 matches 9 bases. Trimming at V came to 6 bases and at J to 5 bases, leaving 11 bases not matched to a gene. The CDR3 totals 15 residues. Germline CDR1 is SGHRS and CDR2 is YFSETQ. CDR3 amino acids: CASTFGTGRVETQYF. The CDR3 coding sequence is TGCGCCAGCACCTTTGGGACAGGGAGGGTCGAGACCCAGTACTTC.